The clone carrying this T cell receptor beta chain showed up just a few times. What it binds is unknown. The CDR3 loop spans 16 amino acids. Trimming removed 5 bases from V and 8 bases from J; junction bases left unmatched: 17. Germline V lookup: CDR1 MNHEY, CDR2 SVGAGI. These data come from a study of T cell repertoires in cytomegalovirus infection. TCRdb itself ran the reads through MiXCR, one entry per CDR3 protein. Among about 890,000 distinct CDR3 sequences listed, approximately 30% were seen once. The material sequenced was cultured CD8+ T cells from PBMCs, taken from culture after CMV antigen stimulation. The receptor's source is a human donor in good health (CMV status not recorded). Some clones in this sample may be carry-over from other donors' samples. This sequence joins TRBV6-5 and TRBJ1-2; TRBD1 matches 7 bases. The CDR3 sequence: CASSPSPDRPTWGYTF. CDR3 coding DNA: TGTGCCAGCAGTCCTTCTCCGGACAGGCCAACTTGGGGCTACACCTTC.